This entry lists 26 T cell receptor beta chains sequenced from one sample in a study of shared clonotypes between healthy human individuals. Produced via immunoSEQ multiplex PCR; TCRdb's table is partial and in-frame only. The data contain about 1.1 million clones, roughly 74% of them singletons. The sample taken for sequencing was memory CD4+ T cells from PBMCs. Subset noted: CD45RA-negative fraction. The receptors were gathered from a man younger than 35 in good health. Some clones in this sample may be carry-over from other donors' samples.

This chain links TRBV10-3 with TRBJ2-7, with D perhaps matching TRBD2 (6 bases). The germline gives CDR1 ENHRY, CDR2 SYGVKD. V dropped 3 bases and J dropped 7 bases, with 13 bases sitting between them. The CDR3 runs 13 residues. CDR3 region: CAISEVRGMEQYF. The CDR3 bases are TGTGCCATCAGTGAAGTACGGGGGATGGAGCAGTACTTC.

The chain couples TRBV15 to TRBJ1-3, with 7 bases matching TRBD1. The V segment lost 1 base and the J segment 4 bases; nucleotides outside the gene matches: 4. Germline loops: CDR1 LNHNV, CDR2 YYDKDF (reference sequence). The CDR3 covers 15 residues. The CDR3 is CATSRGGQRGNTIYF. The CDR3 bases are TGTGCCACCAGCAGAGGGGGACAGCGAGGAAACACCATATATTTT.

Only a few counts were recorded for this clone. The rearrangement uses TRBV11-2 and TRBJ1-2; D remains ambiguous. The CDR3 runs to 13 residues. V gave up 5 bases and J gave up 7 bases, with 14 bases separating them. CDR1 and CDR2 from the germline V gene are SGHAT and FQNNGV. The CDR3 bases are TGTGCCAGCAGCCCCAAGGAGAGTGTTGGCTACACCTTC. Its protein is CASSPKESVGYTF.

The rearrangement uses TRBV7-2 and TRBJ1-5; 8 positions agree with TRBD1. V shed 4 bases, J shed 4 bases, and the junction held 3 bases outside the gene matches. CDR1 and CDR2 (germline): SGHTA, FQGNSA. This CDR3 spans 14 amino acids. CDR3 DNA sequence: TGTGCCAGCAGCTCCAGGGACAGGAATCAGCCCCAGCATTTT. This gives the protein CASSSRDRNQPQHF.

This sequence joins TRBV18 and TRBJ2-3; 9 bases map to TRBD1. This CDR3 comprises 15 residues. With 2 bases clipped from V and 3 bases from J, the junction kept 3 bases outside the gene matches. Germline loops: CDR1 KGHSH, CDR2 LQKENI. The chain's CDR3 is CASSPGTGRTDTQYF. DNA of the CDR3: TGTGCCAGCTCACCAGGGACAGGGAGGACAGATACGCAGTATTTT.

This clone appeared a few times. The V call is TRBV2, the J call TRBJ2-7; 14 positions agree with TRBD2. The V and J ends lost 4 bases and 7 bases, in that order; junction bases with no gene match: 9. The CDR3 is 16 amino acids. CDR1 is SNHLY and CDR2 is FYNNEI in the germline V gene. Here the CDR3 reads CASSGTSGRPLGEQYF. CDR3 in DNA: TGTGCCAGCAGTGGGACTAGCGGGAGGCCCCTGGGGGAGCAGTACTTC.

The CDR3: CASSFTVNQPQHF. The CDR3 coding sequence is TGCGCCAGCAGCTTCACAGTCAATCAGCCCCAGCATTTT. The chain carries TRBV5-1 and TRBJ1-5; D uncertain. Looked up from germline, CDR1 is SGHRS and CDR2 is YFSETQ. CDR3 size: 13 residues. Trimming left V 2 bases short and J 3 bases short, with 6 bases between.

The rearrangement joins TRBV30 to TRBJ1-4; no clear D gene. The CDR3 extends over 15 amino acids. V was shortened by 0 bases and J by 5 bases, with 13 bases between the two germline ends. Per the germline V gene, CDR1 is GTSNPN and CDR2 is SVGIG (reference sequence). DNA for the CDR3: TGTGCCTGGAGTGTAGGCAGGCGGGGAAATGAAAAACTGTTTTTT. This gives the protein CAWSVGRRGNEKLFF. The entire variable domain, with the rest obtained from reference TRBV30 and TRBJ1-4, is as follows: SQTIHQWPATLVQPVGSPLSLECTVEGTSNPNLYWYRQAAGRGLQLLFYSVGIGQISSEVPQNLSASRPQDRQFILSSKKLLLSDSGFYLCAWSVGRRGNEKLFFGSGTQLSVL.

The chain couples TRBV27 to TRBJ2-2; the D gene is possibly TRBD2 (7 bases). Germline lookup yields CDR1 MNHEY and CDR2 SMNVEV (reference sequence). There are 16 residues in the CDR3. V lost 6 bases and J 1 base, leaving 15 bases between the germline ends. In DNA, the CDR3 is TGTGCCAGCAGCCCTGGGGGGGCAGGGAACACCGGGGAGCTGTTTTTT. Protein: CASSPGGAGNTGELFF.

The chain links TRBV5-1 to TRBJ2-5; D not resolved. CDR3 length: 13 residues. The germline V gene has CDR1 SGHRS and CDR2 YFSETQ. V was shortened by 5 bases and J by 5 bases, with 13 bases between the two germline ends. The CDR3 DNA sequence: TGCGCCAGCAGATACTCGACTTCGGAGACCCAGTACTTC. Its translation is CASRYSTSETQYF.

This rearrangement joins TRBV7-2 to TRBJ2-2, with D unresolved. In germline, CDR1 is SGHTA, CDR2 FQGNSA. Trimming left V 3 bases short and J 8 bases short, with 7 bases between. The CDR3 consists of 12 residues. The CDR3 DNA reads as TGTGCCAGCAGCTTTGGTAGAGGGGAGCTGTTTTTT. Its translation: CASSFGRGELFF.

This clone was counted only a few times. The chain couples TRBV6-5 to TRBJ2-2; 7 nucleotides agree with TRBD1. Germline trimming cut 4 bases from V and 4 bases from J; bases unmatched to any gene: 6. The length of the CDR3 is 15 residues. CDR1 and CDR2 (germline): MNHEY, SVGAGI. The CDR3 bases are TGTGCCAGCAGTTTCCAGACAGGGAGCACCGGGGAGCTGTTTTTT. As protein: CASSFQTGSTGELFF.

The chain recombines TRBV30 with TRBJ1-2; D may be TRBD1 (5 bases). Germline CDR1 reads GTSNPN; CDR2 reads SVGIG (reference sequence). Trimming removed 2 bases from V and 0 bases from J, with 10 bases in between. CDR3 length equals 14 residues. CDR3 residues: CAWSLGGANYGYTF. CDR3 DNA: TGTGCCTGGAGTCTTGGGGGAGCTAACTATGGCTACACCTTC.

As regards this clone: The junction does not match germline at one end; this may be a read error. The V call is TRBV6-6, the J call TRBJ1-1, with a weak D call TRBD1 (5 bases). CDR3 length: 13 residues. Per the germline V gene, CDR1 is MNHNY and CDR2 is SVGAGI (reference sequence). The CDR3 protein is CASTISHGTEAFF. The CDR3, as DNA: TGTGCCAGCACCATCTCTCATGGGACTGAAGCCTTCTTT.

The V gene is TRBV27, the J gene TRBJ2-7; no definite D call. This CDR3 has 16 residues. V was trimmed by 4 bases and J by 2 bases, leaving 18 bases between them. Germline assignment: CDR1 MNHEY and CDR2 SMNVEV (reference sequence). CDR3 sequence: CASSSLLWDLTYEQYF. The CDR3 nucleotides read TGTGCCAGCAGTTCCCTTCTTTGGGATTTAACCTACGAGCAGTACTTC.

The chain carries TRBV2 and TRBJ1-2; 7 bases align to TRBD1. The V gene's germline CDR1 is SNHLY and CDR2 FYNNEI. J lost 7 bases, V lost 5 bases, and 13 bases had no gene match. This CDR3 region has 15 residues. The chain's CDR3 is CASSYSPRDRAGYTF. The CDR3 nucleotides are TGTGCCAGCAGTTACTCGCCCCGGGACAGAGCTGGCTACACCTTC.

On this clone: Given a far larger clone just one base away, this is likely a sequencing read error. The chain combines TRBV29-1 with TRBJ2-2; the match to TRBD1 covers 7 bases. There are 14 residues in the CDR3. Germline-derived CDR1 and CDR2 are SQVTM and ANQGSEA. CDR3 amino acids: CGASRQGPYRELFF. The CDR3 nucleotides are TGCGGCGCCTCGAGACAGGGCCCCTACCGGGAGCTGTTTTTT.

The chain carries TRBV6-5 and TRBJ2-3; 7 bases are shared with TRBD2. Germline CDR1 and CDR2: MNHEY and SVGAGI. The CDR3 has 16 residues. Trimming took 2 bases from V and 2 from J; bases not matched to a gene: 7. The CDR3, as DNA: TGTGCCAGCAGTTACGAGGCGGGAGCCAACACAGATACGCAGTATTTT. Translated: CASSYEAGANTDTQYF.

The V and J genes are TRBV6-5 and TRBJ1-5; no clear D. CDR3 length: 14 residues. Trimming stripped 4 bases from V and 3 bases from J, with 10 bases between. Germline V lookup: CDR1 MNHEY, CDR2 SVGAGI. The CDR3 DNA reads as TGTGCCAGCAGTTTTTCCCGGGCCAATCAGCCCCAGCATTTT. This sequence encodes CASSFSRANQPQHF.

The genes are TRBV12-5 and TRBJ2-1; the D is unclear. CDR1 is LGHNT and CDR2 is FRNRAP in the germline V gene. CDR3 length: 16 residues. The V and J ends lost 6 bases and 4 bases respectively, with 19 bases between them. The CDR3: CASGLGRVLGYNEQFF. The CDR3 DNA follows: TGTGCTAGTGGCCTTGGCCGGGTCCTGGGGTACAATGAGCAGTTCTTC.

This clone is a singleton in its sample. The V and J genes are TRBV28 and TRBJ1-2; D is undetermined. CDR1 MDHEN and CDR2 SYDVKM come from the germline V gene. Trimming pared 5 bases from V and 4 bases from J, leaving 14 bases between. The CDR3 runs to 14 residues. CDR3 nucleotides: TGTGCCAGCAGTGCCCCCGGGAGGGTCTATGGCTACACCTTC. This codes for CASSAPGRVYGYTF.

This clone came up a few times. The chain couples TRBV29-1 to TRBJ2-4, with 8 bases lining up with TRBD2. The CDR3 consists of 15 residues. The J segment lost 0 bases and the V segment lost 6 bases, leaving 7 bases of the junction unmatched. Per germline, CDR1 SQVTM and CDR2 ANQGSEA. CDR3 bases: TGCAGCGTCGCAACTAGCGGTTTAGCCAAAAACATTCAGTACTTC. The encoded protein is CSVATSGLAKNIQYF.

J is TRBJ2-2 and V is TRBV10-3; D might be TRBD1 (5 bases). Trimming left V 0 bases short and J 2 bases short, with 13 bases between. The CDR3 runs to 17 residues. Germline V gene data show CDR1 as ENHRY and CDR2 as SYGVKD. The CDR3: CAISESNLRGNTGELFF. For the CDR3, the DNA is TGTGCCATCAGTGAGTCGAATTTAAGGGGTAACACCGGGGAGCTGTTTTTT.

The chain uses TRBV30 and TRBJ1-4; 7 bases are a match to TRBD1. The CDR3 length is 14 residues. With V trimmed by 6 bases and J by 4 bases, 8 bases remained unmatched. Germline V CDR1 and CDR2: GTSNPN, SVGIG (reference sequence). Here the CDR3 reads CACRGTASNEKLFF. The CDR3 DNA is TGTGCCTGTCGCGGGACAGCGAGTAATGAAAAACTGTTTTTT.

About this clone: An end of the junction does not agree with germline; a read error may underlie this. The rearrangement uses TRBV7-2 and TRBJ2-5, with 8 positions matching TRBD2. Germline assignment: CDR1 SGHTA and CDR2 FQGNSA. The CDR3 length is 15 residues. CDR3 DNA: TGTGCCAGCAGCTTTCCCCCCGGGACTAGAATCCCTAGAGACTTC. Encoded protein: CASSFPPGTRIPRDF.

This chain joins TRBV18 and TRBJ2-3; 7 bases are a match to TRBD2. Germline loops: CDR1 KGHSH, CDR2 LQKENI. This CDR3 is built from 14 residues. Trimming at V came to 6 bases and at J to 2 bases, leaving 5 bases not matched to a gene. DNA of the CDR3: TGTGCCAGCTCGAGCGGGACTAACACAGATACGCAGTATTTT. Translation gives CASSSGTNTDTQYF.